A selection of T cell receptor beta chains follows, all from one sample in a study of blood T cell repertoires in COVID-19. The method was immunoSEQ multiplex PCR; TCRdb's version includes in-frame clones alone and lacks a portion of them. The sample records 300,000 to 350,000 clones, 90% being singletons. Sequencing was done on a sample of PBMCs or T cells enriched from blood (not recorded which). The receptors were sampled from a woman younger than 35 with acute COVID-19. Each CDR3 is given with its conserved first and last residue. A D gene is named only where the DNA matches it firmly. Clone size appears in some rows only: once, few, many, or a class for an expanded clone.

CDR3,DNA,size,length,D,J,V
CASSGTGADEKLFF,TGTGCCAGCAGTGGGACAGGGGCGGATGAAAAACTGTTTTTT,NA,14,TRBD1,TRBJ1-4,TRBV28
CASSTSPGQGTGELFF,TGTGCCAGTAGTACCAGCCCGGGACAGGGGACCGGGGAGCTGTTTTTT,NA,16,TRBD1,TRBJ2-2,TRBV19
CASSHDRSFLANYGYTF,TGCGCCAGCAGCCATGATAGGTCTTTCCTAGCTAACTATGGCTACACCTTC,NA,17,NA,TRBJ1-2,TRBV4-1
CASSQGPGQHNSPLHF,TGTGCCAGCAGCCAGGGGCCGGGACAGCATAATTCACCCCTCCACTTT,NA,16,TRBD1,TRBJ1-6,TRBV3-1/TRBV3-2
CASSSQDTQYF,TGTGCCAGCAGCTCACAAGATACGCAGTATTTT,once,11,NA,TRBJ2-3,TRBV9
CASSQTGAGYGYTF,TGTGCCAGCAGCCAGACAGGGGCCGGATATGGCTACACCTTC,NA,14,TRBD1,TRBJ1-2,TRBV11-3
CASSLAGTSGLEQFF,TGTGCCAGCAGCTTAGCGGGGACTAGCGGGCTTGAGCAGTTCTTC,NA,15,TRBD2,TRBJ2-1,TRBV7-9
CASSWGSQGAARGYTF,TGTGCCAGCAGCTGGGGATCCCAGGGGGCCGCCCGGGGCTACACCTTC,NA,16,TRBD1,TRBJ1-2,TRBV7-9
CASSPVLSGAAGNTIYF,TGTGCCAGCTCACCGGTCCTGTCGGGAGCGGCTGGAAACACCATATATTTT,NA,17,NA,TRBJ1-3,TRBV18
CASSYSGTGGWYTEAFF,TGTGCCAGCAGTTACTCCGGGACAGGGGGCTGGTACACTGAAGCTTTCTTT,NA,17,TRBD1,TRBJ1-1,TRBV6-2/TRBV6-3
CASSVTGYTDTQYF,TGTGCCAGCAGCGTTACAGGATACACAGATACGCAGTATTTT,NA,14,NA,TRBJ2-3,TRBV9
CAWSSGSNQPQHF,TGTGCCTGGAGTTCAGGGAGCAATCAGCCCCAGCATTTT,NA,13,NA,TRBJ1-5,TRBV30
CASSEAPDRREFF,TGTGCCAGCAGTGAAGCGCCCGACAGAAGGGAGTTCTTC,NA,13,NA,TRBJ2-1,TRBV6-1
CASRRSDLQPQHF,TGTGCCAGCAGGAGGTCAGACCTTCAGCCCCAGCATTTT,NA,13,NA,TRBJ1-5,TRBV2
CASSQDRATGAQHF,TGCGCCAGCAGCCAAGATCGGGCGACCGGGGCCCAGCATTTT,few,14,NA,TRBJ1-5,TRBV4-1
CASSQSVDTDTQYF,TGTGCCAGCAGCCAAAGCGTCGACACAGATACGCAGTATTTT,NA,14,NA,TRBJ2-3,TRBV28
CASSVPGLANEQFF,TGTGCCAGCAGCGTACCGGGACTAGCCAATGAGCAGTTCTTC,NA,14,TRBD2,TRBJ2-1,TRBV3-1/TRBV3-2
CASSLDFRVGLFF,TGTGCCAGCAGCTTGGATTTCAGGGTGGGACTGTTTTTT,NA,13,NA,TRBJ1-4,TRBV7-8
CASSPRGQATNTGELFF,TGTGCCAGTAGTCCCAGGGGTCAAGCAACGAACACCGGGGAGCTGTTTTTT,few,17,NA,TRBJ2-2,TRBV19
CASSPGAYNEQFF,TGTGCCAGTAGTCCGGGAGCGTACAATGAGCAGTTCTTC,NA,13,NA,TRBJ2-1,TRBV19
CASSEPQTGMNTEAFF,TGTGCCAGCAGTGAACCGCAGACGGGAATGAACACTGAAGCTTTCTTT,few,16,NA,TRBJ1-1,TRBV6-1
CASSYRLVQPQHF,TGTGCCAGTAGTTACAGGTTGGTTCAGCCCCAGCATTTT,few,13,NA,TRBJ1-5,TRBV19
CASSLGGNTEAFF,TGTGCCAGCTCCCTCGGCGGGAACACTGAAGCTTTCTTT,NA,13,NA,TRBJ1-1,TRBV18
CASSPQGKLMAQYF,TGTGCCAGCAGCCCGCAGGGTAAATTAATGGCCCAGTACTTC,NA,14,NA,TRBJ2-5,TRBV7-9
CASSPGGVRTEAFF,TGTGCCAGCTCACCGGGGGGTGTCAGGACTGAAGCTTTCTTT,NA,14,NA,TRBJ1-1,TRBV18
CAWSLLAGRFDPDNEQFF,TGTGCCTGGAGTTTACTAGCGGGACGCTTCGACCCGGACAATGAGCAGTTCTTC,NA,18,TRBD2,TRBJ2-1,TRBV30
CASSPHDRVNGYTF,TGTGCCAGCAGCCCCCACGACAGGGTAAATGGCTACACCTTC,NA,14,TRBD1,TRBJ1-2,TRBV28
CASSPQGANTGELFF,TGTGCCAGCTCACCCCAGGGGGCGAACACCGGGGAGCTGTTTTTT,NA,15,TRBD1,TRBJ2-2,TRBV18
CASNLRRTGGSNQPQHF,TGTGCCAGTAACCTCAGGAGAACAGGGGGAAGCAATCAGCCCCAGCATTTT,NA,17,TRBD1,TRBJ1-5,TRBV19
CASSLIPGYSSEGMAFF,TGTGCCAGCAGTTTAATCCCAGGATACAGTTCGGAAGGCATGGCTTTCTTT,NA,17,NA,TRBJ1-1,TRBV28
CASSTTGQGTEQYF,TGTGCCAGTAGTACGACGGGACAGGGAACCGAGCAGTACTTC,NA,14,TRBD1,TRBJ2-7,TRBV19
CASSQDHLLAGVKDTQYF,TGTGCCAGCAGCCAAGATCACTTACTAGCGGGAGTTAAAGATACGCAGTATTTT,NA,18,TRBD2,TRBJ2-3,TRBV3-1/TRBV3-2
CASNAGTDYTGELFF,TGTGCCAGTAATGCTGGGACAGATTACACCGGGGAGCTGTTTTTT,NA,15,TRBD1,TRBJ2-2,TRBV19
CASSEARGSQETQYF,TGTGCCAGCAGTGAAGCGCGCGGCAGCCAAGAGACCCAGTACTTC,NA,15,NA,TRBJ2-5,TRBV2
CASSLYPGGGGNNQPQHF,TGTGCCAGCAGCTTGTATCCGGGGGGAGGGGGAAACAATCAGCCCCAGCATTTT,NA,18,NA,TRBJ1-5,TRBV5-8
CASSESNLNTEAFF,TGTGCCAGCAGTGAAAGCAACCTGAACACTGAAGCTTTCTTT,NA,14,NA,TRBJ1-1,TRBV6-1
CASTTDYNGLNSPLHF,TGTGCCAGCACCACAGACTATAACGGACTTAATTCACCCCTCCACTTT,once,16,NA,TRBJ1-6,TRBV28
CASSWGGSPLHF,TGTGCCAGCAGCTGGGGGGGTTCACCCCTCCACTTT,NA,12,NA,TRBJ1-6,TRBV5-5
CASSQVRTNTEAFF,TGTGCCAGCAGCCAAGTCCGTACTAACACTGAAGCTTTCTTT,NA,14,NA,TRBJ1-1,TRBV4-2
CASSPKISTSGYNEQFF,TGTGCCAGCAGCCCAAAAATATCGACTAGCGGCTACAATGAGCAGTTCTTC,NA,17,TRBD2,TRBJ2-1,TRBV7-6
CASSFSSGYGYTF,TGTGCCAGCAGCTTTAGTTCAGGCTATGGCTACACCTTC,once,13,NA,TRBJ1-2,TRBV11-2
CASSPDLGTSGVYEQYF,TGTGCCAGCAGCCCAGACCTCGGGACTAGCGGGGTCTACGAGCAGTACTTC,once,17,TRBD2,TRBJ2-7,TRBV3-1/TRBV3-2
CASSHTPGYTEAFF,TGTGCCAGCAGCCACACGCCAGGGTACACTGAAGCTTTCTTT,once,14,NA,TRBJ1-1,TRBV5-4
CASSYAGGSNQPQHF,TGTGCCAGCAGTTACGCGGGCGGGAGCAATCAGCCCCAGCATTTT,NA,15,NA,TRBJ1-5,TRBV6-5
CATSDSGWSSYNEQFF,TGTGCCACCAGTGATAGCGGGTGGAGCTCCTACAATGAGCAGTTCTTC,NA,16,NA,TRBJ2-1,TRBV24-1
CASSFPGRDNQPQHF,TGTGCCAGCAGTTTCCCGGGGAGAGACAATCAGCCCCAGCATTTT,NA,15,NA,TRBJ1-5,TRBV28
CASSLWGIPKKLFF,TGTGCCAGCAGTTTATGGGGCATCCCCAAAAAACTGTTTTTT,NA,14,NA,TRBJ1-4,TRBV27
CASSYLTAGYGYTF,TGTGCCAGCAGCTACTTGACAGCCGGATATGGCTACACCTTC,NA,14,NA,TRBJ1-2,TRBV6-5
CASSLQQETQYF,TGTGCCAGCAGCTTGCAGCAAGAGACCCAGTACTTC,NA,12,NA,TRBJ2-5,TRBV5-4